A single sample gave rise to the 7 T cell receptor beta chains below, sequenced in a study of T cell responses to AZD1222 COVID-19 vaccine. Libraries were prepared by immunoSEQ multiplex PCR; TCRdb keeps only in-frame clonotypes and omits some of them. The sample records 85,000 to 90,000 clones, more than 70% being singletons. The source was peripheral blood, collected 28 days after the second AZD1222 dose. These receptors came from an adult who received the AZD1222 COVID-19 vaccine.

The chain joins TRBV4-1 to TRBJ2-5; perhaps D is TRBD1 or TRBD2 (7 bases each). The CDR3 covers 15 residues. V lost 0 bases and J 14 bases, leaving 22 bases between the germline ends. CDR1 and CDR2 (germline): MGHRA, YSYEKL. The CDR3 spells CASSQDRGTAGVEYF. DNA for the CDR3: TGCGCCAGCAGCCAAGACAGGGGGACGGCGGGGGTCGAATACTTC.

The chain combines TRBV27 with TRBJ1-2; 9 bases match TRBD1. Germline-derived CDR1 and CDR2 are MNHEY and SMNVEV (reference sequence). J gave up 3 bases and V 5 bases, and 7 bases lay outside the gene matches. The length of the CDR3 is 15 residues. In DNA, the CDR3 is TGTGCCAGCAGTCTTGGGACAGGGACACACTATGGCTACACCTTC. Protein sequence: CASSLGTGTHYGYTF.

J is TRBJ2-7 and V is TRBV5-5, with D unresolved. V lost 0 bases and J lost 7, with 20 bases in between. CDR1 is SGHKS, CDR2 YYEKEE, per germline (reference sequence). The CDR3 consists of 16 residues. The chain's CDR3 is CASSLGPDLVGREQYV. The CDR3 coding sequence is TGTGCCAGCAGCTTGGGGCCCGACCTGGTGGGCCGGGAGCAGTACGTC.

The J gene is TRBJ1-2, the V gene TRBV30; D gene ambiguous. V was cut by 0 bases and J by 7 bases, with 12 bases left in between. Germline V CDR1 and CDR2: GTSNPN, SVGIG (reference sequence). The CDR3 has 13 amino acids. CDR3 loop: CAWSVQLVGGYTF. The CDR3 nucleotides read TGTGCCTGGAGTGTACAATTGGTGGGTGGCTACACCTTC.

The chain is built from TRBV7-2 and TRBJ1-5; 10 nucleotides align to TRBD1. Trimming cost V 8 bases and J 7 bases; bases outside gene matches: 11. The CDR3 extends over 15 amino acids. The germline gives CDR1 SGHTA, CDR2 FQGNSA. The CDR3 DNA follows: TGTGCCAGCTCAACATCCGGGACAGGGGCCCAGCCCCAGCATTTT. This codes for CASSTSGTGAQPQHF.

The CDR3 nucleotides read TGTGCCAGCAGCTTAGAAGCTAGCCGCGGGAACACCGGGGAGCTGTTTTTT. Its protein is CASSLEASRGNTGELFF. The V and J genes are TRBV5-4 and TRBJ2-2; weak D call: TRBD2 (5 bases). Germline V CDR1 and CDR2: SGHNT, YYREEE (reference sequence). The CDR3 is 17 residues long. The V end was cut by 2 bases, the J end by 1 base, with 15 bases between. Supplemented by reference TRBV5-4 and TRBJ2-2, the full variable domain reads ETGVTQSPTHLIKTRGQQVTLRCSSQSGHNTVSWYQQALGQGPQFIFQYYREEENGRGNFPPRFSGLQFPNYSSELNVNALELDDSALYLCASSLEASRGNTGELFFGEGSRLTVL.

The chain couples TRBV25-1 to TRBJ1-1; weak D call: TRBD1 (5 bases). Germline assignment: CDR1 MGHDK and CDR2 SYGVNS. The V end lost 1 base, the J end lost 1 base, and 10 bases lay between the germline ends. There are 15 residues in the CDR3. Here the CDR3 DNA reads TGTGCCAGCAGTGAATCGGGGACGGGGAACACTGAAGCTTTCTTT. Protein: CASSESGTGNTEAFF.